The sequence of this T cell receptor (beta chain) was determined in a study of OX40 agonist ivuxolimab in advanced cancers. Study results and caveats: Among the lowest peripheral clonal expansion occurred in 0.1-3.0 mg/kg partial responders.

Using immunoSEQ multiplex PCR, the repertoire was profiled, and TCRdb retains in-frame clones only, with some absent. The sample records about 100,000 clones, approximately 80% being singletons. A note on this clone: Its antigen is undetermined.

With 1 base removed from V and 5 bases from J, the gap between germline ends came to 12 bases. The CDR3 runs to 14 residues. Germline CDR1 is SGHAT and CDR2 is FQNNGV. The chain is built from TRBV11-2 and TRBJ2-7; tentatively, D is TRBD1 or TRBD2 (5 bases each). Sample: CD4+ or CD8+ T cells sorted from blood, taken in a trial of the OX40 agonist ivuxolimab. The TCR originated in an adult with an advanced solid tumor such as melanoma, head and neck, liver or kidney cancer. DNA for the CDR3: TGTGCCAGCAGCTTAGCCAAGGGGCGGGACGAGCAGTACTTC. It yields the protein CASSLAKGRDEQYF.